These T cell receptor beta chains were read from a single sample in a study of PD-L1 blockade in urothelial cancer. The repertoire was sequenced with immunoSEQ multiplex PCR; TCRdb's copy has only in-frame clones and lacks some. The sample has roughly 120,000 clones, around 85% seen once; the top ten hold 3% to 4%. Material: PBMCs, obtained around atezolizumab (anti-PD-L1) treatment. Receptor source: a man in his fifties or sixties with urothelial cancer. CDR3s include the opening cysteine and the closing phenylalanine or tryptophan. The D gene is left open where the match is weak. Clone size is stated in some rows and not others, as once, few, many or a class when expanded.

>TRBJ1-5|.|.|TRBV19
CASSVQGEQPQHF
TGTGCCAGTAGTGTACAGGGTGAGCAGCCCCAGCATTTT
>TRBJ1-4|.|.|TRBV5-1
CASSLDTAEKLFF
TGCGCCAGCAGCCTCGACACTGCCGAAAAACTGTTTTTT
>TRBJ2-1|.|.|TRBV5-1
CASSFSGSSYNEQFF
TGCGCCAGCAGCTTTAGCGGTAGCTCCTACAATGAGCAGTTCTTC
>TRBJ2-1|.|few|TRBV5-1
CASREKGEQFF
TGCGCCAGCAGGGAGAAAGGTGAGCAGTTCTTC
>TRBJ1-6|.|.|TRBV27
CASSPRQGNNSPLHF
TGTGCCAGCAGTCCCCGGCAGGGGAATAATTCACCCCTCCACTTT
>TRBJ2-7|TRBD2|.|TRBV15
CATSRDPSGEQYF
TGTGCCACCAGCAGAGATCCTAGCGGGGAGCAGTACTTC
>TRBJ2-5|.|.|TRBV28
CASSFSGYGETQYF
TGTGCCAGCAGTTTCTCGGGGTATGGGGAGACCCAGTACTTC
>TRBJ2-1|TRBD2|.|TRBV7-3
CASSLASGDNEQFF
TGTGCCAGCAGCTTAGCTAGCGGGGACAATGAGCAGTTCTTC
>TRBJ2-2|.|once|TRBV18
CASSPSQTTGELFF
TGTGCCAGCTCACCTTCACAGACCACCGGGGAGCTGTTTTTT
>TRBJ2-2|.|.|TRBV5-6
CASSLESGVSTGELFF
TGTGCCAGCAGCTTGGAATCCGGGGTTAGCACCGGGGAGCTGTTTTTT
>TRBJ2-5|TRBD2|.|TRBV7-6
CASSSELAGEVQETQYF
TGTGCCAGCAGCTCCGAGCTAGCGGGAGAGGTCCAAGAGACCCAGTACTTC
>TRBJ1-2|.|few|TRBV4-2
CASSQDRNGGIYGYTF
TGTGCCAGCAGCCAAGACAGGAATGGGGGGATATATGGCTACACCTTC
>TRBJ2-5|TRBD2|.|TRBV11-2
CASSLGLAEETQYF
TGTGCCAGCAGCTTGGGACTAGCGGAAGAGACCCAGTACTTC
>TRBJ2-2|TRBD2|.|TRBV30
CAWSVTSAGELFF
TGTGCCTGGAGTGTGACTAGCGCCGGGGAGCTGTTTTTT
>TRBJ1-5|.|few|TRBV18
CASSPDSYQPQHF
TGTGCCAGCTCACCCGACAGCTATCAGCCCCAGCATTTT
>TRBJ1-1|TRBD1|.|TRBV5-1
CASSLSGTGTQNTEAFF
TGCGCCAGCAGCTTGTCTGGGACAGGGACTCAGAACACTGAAGCTTTCTTT
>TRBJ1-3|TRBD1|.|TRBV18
CASSSNPQGIGNTIYF
TGTGCCAGCTCCTCAAACCCACAGGGGATTGGAAACACCATATATTTT
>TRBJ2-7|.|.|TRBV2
CASSREAYEQYF
TGTGCCAGCAGTAGGGAGGCCTACGAGCAGTACTTC
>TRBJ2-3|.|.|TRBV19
CASSIGQGPDTQYF
TGTGCCAGTAGTATCGGCCAGGGGCCAGATACGCAGTATTTT
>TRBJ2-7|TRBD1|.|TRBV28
CASSAGQAYSYEQYF
TGTGCCAGCAGTGCGGGACAGGCTTACTCCTACGAGCAGTACTTC
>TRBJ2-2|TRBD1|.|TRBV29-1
CSGQGALGGELFF
TGCAGCGGCCAGGGGGCGCTTGGCGGGGAGCTGTTTTTT